This T cell receptor (beta chain) was identified during a study of blood T cell repertoires in COVID-19. Overall study: Sites across the United States, Italy and Spain contributed samples from acute and convalescent COVID-19. The analysed material was cDNA or gDNA that came from T cells, B-cell-depleted T cells, or PBMCs.

Authors' processing steps: Using reference gene primer amplification, nucleated cell counts were estimated. Profiling relied on immunoSEQ multiplex PCR, and the TCRdb table lists in-frame clones only, not all of them. The V and J calls and clone size were taken over from that table, and D and trimming were inferred from the DNA. The table includes more than 75,000 clones, more than 75% detected once. The CDR3 length is 16 residues. Losses at the gene ends were 1 base for V and 7 bases for J; bases not matched to a gene: 5. CDR1 is LGHDT, CDR2 YNNKEL, per germline (reference sequence). The TCR sequence derives from an elderly woman with active COVID-19. Sequenced: peripheral blood. The genes are TRBV3-1 (or the pseudogene TRBV3-2) and TRBJ2-2; 11 nucleotides match TRBD2. The CDR3, as DNA: TGTGCCAGCAGCCAAGGTAGCGGGAGGGCGATCGGGGAGCTGTTTTTT. It encodes CASSQGSGRAIGELFF.